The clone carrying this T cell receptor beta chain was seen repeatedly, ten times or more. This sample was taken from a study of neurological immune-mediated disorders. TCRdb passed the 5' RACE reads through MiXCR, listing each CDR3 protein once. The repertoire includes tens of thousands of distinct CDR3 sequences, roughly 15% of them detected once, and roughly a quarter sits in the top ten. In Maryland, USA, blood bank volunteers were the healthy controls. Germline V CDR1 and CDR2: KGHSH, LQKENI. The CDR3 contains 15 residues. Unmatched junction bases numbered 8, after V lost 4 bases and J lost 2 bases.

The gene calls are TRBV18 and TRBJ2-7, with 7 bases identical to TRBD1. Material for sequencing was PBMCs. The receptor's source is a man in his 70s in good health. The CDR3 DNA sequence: TGTGCCAGCTCACGGACCCGACAGGGAACCTACGAGCAGTACTTC. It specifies CASSRTRQGTYEQYF.